The sequence of this TCR beta chain was determined in a study of T cell repertoires in cytomegalovirus infection. Study outcomes and limitations: Carriers of CMV plus the relevant HLA were identified by cumulative public TCR beta family frequency.

This clonotype showed up many times. The antigen remains unidentified. MiXCR was run by TCRdb on the reads, yielding one entry per CDR3 protein. Among under 350,000 distinct CDR3 sequences, under 25% were seen once, and the ten largest hold 15% to 20%. The sequencing used cultured PBMCs, collected from culture after CMV antigen stimulation. This sequence was found in a human donor in good health (CMV status not recorded). Some clones in this sample may be carry-over from other donors' samples.

This CDR3 is CASSQNTGTGGNEQYF. The CDR3 nucleotides read TGCGCCAGCAGCCAGAATACCGGGACAGGGGGCAACGAGCAGTACTTC. The chain joins TRBV4-3 to TRBJ2-7; 12 nucleotides agree with TRBD1. The CDR3 spans 16 residues. The germline V gene encodes CDR1 LGHNA and CDR2 YSLEER. The junction had 8 bases not matched to a gene; V was cut back by 3 bases and J by 5 bases.